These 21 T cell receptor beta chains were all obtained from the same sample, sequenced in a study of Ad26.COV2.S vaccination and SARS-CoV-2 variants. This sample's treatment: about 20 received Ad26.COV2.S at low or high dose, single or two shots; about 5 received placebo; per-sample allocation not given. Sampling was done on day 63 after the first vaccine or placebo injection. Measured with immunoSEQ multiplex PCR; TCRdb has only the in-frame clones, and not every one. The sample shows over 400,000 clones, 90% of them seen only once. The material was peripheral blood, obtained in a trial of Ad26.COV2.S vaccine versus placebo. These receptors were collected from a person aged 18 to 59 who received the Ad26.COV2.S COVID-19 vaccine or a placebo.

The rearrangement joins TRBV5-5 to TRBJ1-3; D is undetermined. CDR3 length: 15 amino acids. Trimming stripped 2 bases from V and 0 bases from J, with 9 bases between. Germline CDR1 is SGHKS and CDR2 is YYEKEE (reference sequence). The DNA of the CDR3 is TGTGCCAGCAGCTTAGACGCTAACTCTGGAAACACCATATATTTT. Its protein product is CASSLDANSGNTIYF.

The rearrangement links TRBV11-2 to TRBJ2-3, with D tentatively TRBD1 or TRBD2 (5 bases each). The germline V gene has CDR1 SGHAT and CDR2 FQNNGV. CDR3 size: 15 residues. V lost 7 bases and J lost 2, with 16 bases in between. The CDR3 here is CASTREGLVTDTQYF. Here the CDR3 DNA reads TGTGCCAGCACTCGCGAGGGGCTTGTCACAGATACGCAGTATTTT.

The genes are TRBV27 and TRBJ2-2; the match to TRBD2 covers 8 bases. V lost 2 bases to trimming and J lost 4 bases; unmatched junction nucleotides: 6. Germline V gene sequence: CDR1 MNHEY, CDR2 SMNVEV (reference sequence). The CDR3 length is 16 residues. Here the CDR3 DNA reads TGTGCCAGCAGTTTAGCAGCGGGAGTGTTCACCGGGGAGCTGTTTTTT. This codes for CASSLAAGVFTGELFF.

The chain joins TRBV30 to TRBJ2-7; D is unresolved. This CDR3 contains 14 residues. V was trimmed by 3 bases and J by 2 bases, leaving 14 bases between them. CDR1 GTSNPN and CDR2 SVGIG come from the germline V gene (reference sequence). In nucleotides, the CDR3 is TGTGCCTGGAGGGGGTCGTCTCTAACCTACGAGCAGTACTTC. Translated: CAWRGSSLTYEQYF.

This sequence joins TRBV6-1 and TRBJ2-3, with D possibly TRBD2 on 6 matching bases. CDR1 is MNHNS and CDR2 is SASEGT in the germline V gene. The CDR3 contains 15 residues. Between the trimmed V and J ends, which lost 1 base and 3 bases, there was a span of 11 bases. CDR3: CASSEELAVTDTQYF. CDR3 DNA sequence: TGTGCCAGCAGTGAAGAACTAGCAGTGACAGATACGCAGTATTTT.

The CDR3 loop is CASNLFGAGDFEQFF. CDR3 coding DNA: TGCGCCAGCAACCTTTTTGGGGCGGGAGATTTTGAGCAGTTCTTC. The chain combines TRBV5-1 with TRBJ2-1, with 7 bases matching TRBD2. Losses at the gene ends were 6 bases for V and 9 bases for J; bases not matched to a gene: 15. CDR1 is SGHRS, CDR2 YFSETQ, per germline. This CDR3 region has 15 residues.

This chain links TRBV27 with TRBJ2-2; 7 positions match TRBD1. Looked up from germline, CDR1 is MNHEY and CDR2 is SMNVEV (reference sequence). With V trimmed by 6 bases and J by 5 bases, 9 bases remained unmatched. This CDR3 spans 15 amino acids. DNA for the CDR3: TGTGCCAGCAGGAACACGGGACAGTTTACCGGGGAGCTGTTTTTT. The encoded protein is CASRNTGQFTGELFF.

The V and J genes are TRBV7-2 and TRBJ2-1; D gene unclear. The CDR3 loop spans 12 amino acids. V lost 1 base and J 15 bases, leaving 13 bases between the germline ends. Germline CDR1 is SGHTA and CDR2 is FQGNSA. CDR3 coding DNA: TGTGCCAGCAGCTTAGGGTCCGCCGGCCGGTTCTTC. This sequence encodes CASSLGSAGRFF.

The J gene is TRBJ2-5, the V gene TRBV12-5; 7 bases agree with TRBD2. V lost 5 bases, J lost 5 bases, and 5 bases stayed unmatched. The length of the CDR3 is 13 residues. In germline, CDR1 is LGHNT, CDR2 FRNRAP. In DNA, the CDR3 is TGTGCTAGTGGTACCGGACTAGGGGAGACCCAGTACTTC. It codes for CASGTGLGETQYF.

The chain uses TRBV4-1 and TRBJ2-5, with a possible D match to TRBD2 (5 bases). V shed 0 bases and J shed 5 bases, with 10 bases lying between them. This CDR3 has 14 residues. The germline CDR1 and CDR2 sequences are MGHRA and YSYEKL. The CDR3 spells CASSQEGRGETQYF. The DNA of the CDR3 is TGCGCCAGCAGCCAAGAGGGCCGCGGGGAGACCCAGTACTTC.

The CDR3 nucleotides read TGTGCCAGCAGTGGCTTTGGGGGTCCGGACACCGGGGAGCTGTTTTTT. This encodes CASSGFGGPDTGELFF. This chain links TRBV28 with TRBJ2-2; D assignment may be TRBD1 or TRBD2 (5 bases each). Between the trimmed V and J ends, which lost 5 bases and 3 bases, there was a span of 16 bases. CDR3 size: 16 residues. Per the germline V gene, CDR1 is MDHEN and CDR2 is SYDVKM. Together with reference TRBV28 and TRBJ2-2, the CDR3 gives the full variable domain: DVKVTQSSRYLVKRTGEKVFLECVQDMDHENMFWYRQDPGLGLRLIYFSYDVKMKEKGDIPEGYSVSREKKERFSLILESASTNQTSMYLCASSGFGGPDTGELFFGEGSRLTVL.

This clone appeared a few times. CDR3 in DNA: TGTGCCAGCAACCTGGACCCAGGGGATTCACCCCTCCACTTT. Amino acids: CASNLDPGDSPLHF. The chain recombines TRBV7-2 with TRBJ1-6, with D possibly being TRBD1 (6 bases). This CDR3 has 14 residues. Germline V CDR1 and CDR2: SGHTA, FQGNSA. Deletions cut 7 bases from V and 8 bases from J, with 15 bases between.

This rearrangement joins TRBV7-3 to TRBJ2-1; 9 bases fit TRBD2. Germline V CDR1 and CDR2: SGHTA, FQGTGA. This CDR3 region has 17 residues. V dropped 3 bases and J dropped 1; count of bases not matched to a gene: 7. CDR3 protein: CASSFLPLAGSYNEQFF. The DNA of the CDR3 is TGTGCCAGCAGCTTTCTCCCTCTAGCGGGGTCCTACAATGAGCAGTTCTTC.

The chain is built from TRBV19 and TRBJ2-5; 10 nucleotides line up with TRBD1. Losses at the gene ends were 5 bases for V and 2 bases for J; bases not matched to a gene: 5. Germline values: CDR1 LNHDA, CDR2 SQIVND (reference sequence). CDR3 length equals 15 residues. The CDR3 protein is CASSPGQGGQETQYF. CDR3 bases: TGTGCCAGTAGTCCCGGACAGGGGGGACAAGAGACCCAGTACTTC.

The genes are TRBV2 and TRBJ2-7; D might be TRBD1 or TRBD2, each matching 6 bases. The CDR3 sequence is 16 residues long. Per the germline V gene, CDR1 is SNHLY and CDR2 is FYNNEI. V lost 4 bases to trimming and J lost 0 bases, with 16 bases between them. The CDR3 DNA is TGTGCCAGCAGTGTATCGGCGGGGACACTCTCCTACGAGCAGTACTTC. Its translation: CASSVSAGTLSYEQYF.

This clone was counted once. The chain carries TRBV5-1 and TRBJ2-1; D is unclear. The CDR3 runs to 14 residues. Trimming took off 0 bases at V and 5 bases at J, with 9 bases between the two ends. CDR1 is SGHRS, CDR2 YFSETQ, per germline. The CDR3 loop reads CASSLDSSNNEQFF. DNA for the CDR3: TGCGCCAGCAGCTTGGATAGCAGTAACAATGAGCAGTTCTTC.

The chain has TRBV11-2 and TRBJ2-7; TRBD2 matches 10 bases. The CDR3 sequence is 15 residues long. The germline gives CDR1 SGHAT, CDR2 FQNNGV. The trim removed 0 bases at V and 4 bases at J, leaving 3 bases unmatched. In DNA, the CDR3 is TGTGCCAGCAGCTTAGACAGGACTAGCGGTTACGAGCAGTACTTC. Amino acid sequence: CASSLDRTSGYEQYF.

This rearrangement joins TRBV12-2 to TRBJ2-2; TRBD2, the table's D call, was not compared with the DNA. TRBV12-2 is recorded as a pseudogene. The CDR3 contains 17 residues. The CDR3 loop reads CASRFFGGRAEVGELFF. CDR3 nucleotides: TGTGCAAGTCGCTTCTTCGGCGGGAGGGCGGAAGTCGGGGAGCTGTTTTTT.

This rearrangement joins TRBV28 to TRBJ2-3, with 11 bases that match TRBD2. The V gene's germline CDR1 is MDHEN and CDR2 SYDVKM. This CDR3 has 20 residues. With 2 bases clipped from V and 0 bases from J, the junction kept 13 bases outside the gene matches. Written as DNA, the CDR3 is TGTGCCAGCAGTTTAACAAGAACCCCCGGGACTAGCGGAAGCACAGATACGCAGTATTTT. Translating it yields CASSLTRTPGTSGSTDTQYF.

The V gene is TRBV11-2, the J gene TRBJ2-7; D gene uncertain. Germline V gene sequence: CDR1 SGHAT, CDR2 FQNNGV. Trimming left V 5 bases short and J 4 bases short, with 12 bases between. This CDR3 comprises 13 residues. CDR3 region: CASSPLSRYEQYF. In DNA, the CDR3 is TGTGCCAGCAGCCCTTTGAGCCGGTACGAGCAGTACTTC.

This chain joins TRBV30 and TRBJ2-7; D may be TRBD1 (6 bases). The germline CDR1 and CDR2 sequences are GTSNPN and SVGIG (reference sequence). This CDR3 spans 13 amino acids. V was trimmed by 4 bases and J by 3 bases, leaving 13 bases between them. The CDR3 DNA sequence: TGTGCCTGGAACAGGGAAAGGGGCTACGAGCAGTACTTC. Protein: CAWNRERGYEQYF.